The 29 T cell receptor beta chains given below trace back to one sample, sequenced in a study of shared clonotypes between healthy human individuals. Sequencing was performed with immunoSEQ multiplex PCR; in TCRdb, only in-frame clones are kept and a portion is missing. The data show some 580,000 clones, more than 95% seen once. Sequencing was done on a sample of naive CD4+ T cells sorted from blood. Subset specified: CD45RA+ positively selected. The receptors come from a woman in her twenties or thirties in good health.

The table lists this clone with a count of one. The rearrangement links TRBV21-1 to TRBJ1-5; whether TRBD1, the table's D call, matches the DNA was not checked. TRBV21-1 corresponds to a pseudogene. This CDR3 has 15 amino acids. DNA of the CDR3: TGTGCCAGCAGCAAAGTGGGACAAAACAATCAGCCCCAGCATTTT. Translating gives CASSKVGQNNQPQHF.

The chain uses TRBV2 and TRBJ2-3, with D possibly being TRBD1 (5 bases). The V end lost 7 bases, the J end lost 2 bases, and 22 bases lay between the germline ends. The CDR3 runs to 17 residues. Germline CDR1 and CDR2: SNHLY and FYNNEI. The CDR3 loop is CASKSGWTSPFTDTQYF. The CDR3 DNA reads as TGTGCCAGCAAATCGGGCTGGACAAGCCCATTCACAGATACGCAGTATTTT.

This sequence joins TRBV5-1 and TRBJ2-3; D is unclear. Germline CDR1 and CDR2: SGHRS and YFSETQ. Deletions cut 1 base from V and 6 bases from J, with 6 bases between. The CDR3 length is 12 residues. The CDR3 loop reads CASSLILDTQYF. The CDR3 coding sequence is TGCGCCAGCAGCTTGATTCTGGATACGCAGTATTTT.

In DNA, the CDR3 is TGTGCCATCAGTGAGGGGACAGGGGTGAGGAACAATGAGCAGTTCTTC. It encodes CAISEGTGVRNNEQFF. The V call is TRBV10-3, the J call TRBJ2-1; 10 positions match TRBD1. The CDR3 has 16 residues. The germline V gene encodes CDR1 ENHRY and CDR2 SYGVKD. After removal of 2 bases from V and 5 bases from J, the junction contained 6 bases not matched to a gene.

The CDR3 nucleotides read TGTGCCAGCAGCGTGACGGGGGCCCCGAATCAGCCCCAGCATTTT. Its translation: CASSVTGAPNQPQHF. This sequence joins TRBV9 and TRBJ1-5; D is possibly TRBD1 (6 bases). In germline, CDR1 is SGDLS, CDR2 YYNGEE. Trimming left V 2 bases short and J 4 bases short, with 13 bases between. The CDR3 totals 15 residues. The whole variable domain, filled in from reference TRBV9 and TRBJ1-5, reads DSGVTQTPKHLITATGQRVTLRCSPRSGDLSVYWYQQSLDQGLQFLIQYYNGEERAKGNILERFSAQQFPDLHSELNLSSLELGDSALYFCASSVTGAPNQPQHFGDGTRLSIL.

The rearrangement joins TRBV28 to TRBJ1-1; no reliable D call. Germline V CDR1 and CDR2: MDHEN, SYDVKM. Trimming removed 3 bases from V and 1 base from J, with 12 bases in between. This CDR3 has 15 residues. CDR3 nucleotides: TGTGCCAGCAGTTTTGGCGGTCTGGGGAACACTGAAGCTTTCTTT. The encoded protein is CASSFGGLGNTEAFF. The whole variable domain, filled in from reference TRBV28 and TRBJ1-1, reads DVKVTQSSRYLVKRTGEKVFLECVQDMDHENMFWYRQDPGLGLRLIYFSYDVKMKEKGDIPEGYSVSREKKERFSLILESASTNQTSMYLCASSFGGLGNTEAFFGQGTRLTVV.

This rearrangement joins TRBV7-9 to TRBJ2-1; possible D gene TRBD2, 6 bases. Germline V gene data show CDR1 as SEHNR and CDR2 as FQNEAQ (reference sequence). The CDR3 has 15 residues. Trimming pared 3 bases from V and 8 bases from J, leaving 17 bases between. Here the CDR3 reads CASSFGDSHRDEQFF. The CDR3 nucleotides read TGTGCCAGCAGCTTTGGGGACTCCCATCGGGATGAGCAGTTCTTC.

The chain employs TRBV14 and TRBJ1-1; D uncertain. Trimming took off 1 base at V and 4 bases at J, with 10 bases between the two ends. CDR1 and CDR2 from the germline V gene are SGHDN and FVKESK. This CDR3 contains 14 residues. This CDR3 is CASSQVFRPTEAFF. The CDR3 DNA is TGTGCCAGCAGCCAAGTTTTCAGGCCCACTGAAGCTTTCTTT.

The chain employs TRBV2 and TRBJ1-5, with TRBD1 as a possible D gene (5 bases). Germline V gene data show CDR1 as SNHLY and CDR2 as FYNNEI. The CDR3 runs 13 residues. V lost 7 bases to trimming and J lost 6 bases, with 13 bases between them. The CDR3, as DNA: TGTGCCAGCAAAAACGGGAGGGGTCAGCCCCAGCATTTT. This sequence encodes CASKNGRGQPQHF. Based on the CDR3 plus reference TRBV2 and TRBJ1-5, the full variable domain is EPEVTQTPSHQVTQMGQEVILRCVPISNHLYFYWYRQILGQKVEFLVSFYNNEISEKSEIFDDQFSVERPDGSNFTLKIRSTKLEDSAMYFCASKNGRGQPQHFGDGTRLSIL.

The chain couples TRBV5-1 to TRBJ2-7; TRBD1 agrees at 7 bases. Germline CDR1 is SGHRS and CDR2 is YFSETQ. V trimming: 2 bases; J trimming: 6 bases; junction bases outside the gene matches: 11. This CDR3 contains 15 residues. CDR3 amino acids: CASSFDRAGLGEQYF. Written as DNA, the CDR3 is TGCGCCAGCAGCTTTGACAGGGCTGGTCTAGGCGAGCAGTACTTC.

The gene calls are TRBV30 and TRBJ1-6, with a tentative D call TRBD1 (6 bases). The CDR3 is made up of 15 amino acids. Between the trimmed V and J ends, which lost 0 bases and 8 bases, there was a span of 14 bases. Germline V gives CDR1 GTSNPN, CDR2 SVGIG (reference sequence). CDR3 residues: CAWSVGGAGYSPLHF. The CDR3 DNA sequence: TGTGCCTGGAGTGTCGGGGGGGCCGGCTATTCACCCCTCCACTTT. Using reference TRBV30 and TRBJ1-6 for the parts outside the CDR3, the full variable domain is SQTIHQWPATLVQPVGSPLSLECTVEGTSNPNLYWYRQAAGRGLQLLFYSVGIGQISSEVPQNLSASRPQDRQFILSSKKLLLSDSGFYLCAWSVGGAGYSPLHFGNGTRLTVT.

The chain links TRBV28 to TRBJ2-2; maybe TRBD1 (6 bases). This CDR3 comprises 13 residues. The V end was cut by 6 bases, the J end by 3 bases, with 8 bases between. CDR1 MDHEN and CDR2 SYDVKM come from the germline V gene. The CDR3 protein is CASSKGDTGELFF. DNA for the CDR3: TGTGCCAGCAGCAAGGGGGACACCGGGGAGCTGTTTTTT.

The gene calls are TRBV28 and TRBJ2-6, with a weak D call TRBD1 (6 bases). This CDR3 is built from 15 residues. V lost 6 bases to trimming and J lost 0 bases, with 9 bases between them. Germline CDR1 is MDHEN and CDR2 is SYDVKM. The CDR3 protein is CASSLDSSGANVLTF. The CDR3 coding sequence is TGTGCCAGCAGCTTGGACAGCTCTGGGGCCAACGTCCTGACTTTC.

In DNA, the CDR3 is TGTGCCAGCAGCTTGAGCGGGAGGGCCTACGAGCAGTACTTC. This gives the protein CASSLSGRAYEQYF. The J gene is TRBJ2-7, the V gene TRBV7-9; 10 bases agree with TRBD2. Trimming cost V 3 bases and J 2 bases; bases outside gene matches: 1. CDR1 is SEHNR, CDR2 FQNEAQ, per germline (reference sequence). The CDR3 has 14 amino acids.

The chain has TRBV7-9 and TRBJ2-7; D is unresolved. This CDR3 is 13 amino acids long. The germline gives CDR1 SEHNR, CDR2 FQNEAQ (reference sequence). Trimming stripped 2 bases from V and 3 bases from J, with 8 bases between. The CDR3 region is CASSLTINYEQYF. The CDR3 nucleotides read TGTGCCAGCAGCTTAACTATCAACTACGAGCAGTACTTC.

The chain links TRBV18 to TRBJ2-7; 11 bases map to TRBD2. Germline loops: CDR1 KGHSH, CDR2 LQKENI. The CDR3 length is 15 residues. V lost 6 bases to trimming and J lost 3 bases; unmatched junction nucleotides: 7. CDR3 sequence: CASSLLLAGDYEQYF. CDR3 DNA sequence: TGTGCCAGCTCCCTACTACTAGCGGGAGACTACGAGCAGTACTTC. Together with reference TRBV18 and TRBJ2-7, the CDR3 gives the full variable domain: NAGVMQNPRHLVRRRGQEARLRCSPMKGHSHVYWYRQLPEEGLKFMVYLQKENIIDESGMPKERFSAEFPKEGPSILRIQQVVRGDSAAYFCASSLLLAGDYEQYFGPGTRLTVT.

The chain joins TRBV19 to TRBJ1-2; D might be TRBD1 (6 bases). Germline CDR1 is LNHDA and CDR2 is SQIVND (reference sequence). Trimming pared 0 bases from V and 6 bases from J, leaving 20 bases between. This CDR3 contains 17 residues. DNA of the CDR3: TGTGCCAGTAGTATAGATCTTCAAGACAGGCGCGGGAATGGCTACACCTTC. As protein: CASSIDLQDRRGNGYTF.

This chain uses TRBV28 with TRBJ2-1; weak D call: TRBD1 (5 bases). This CDR3 region has 13 residues. Germline CDR1 and CDR2: MDHEN and SYDVKM. With 3 bases removed from V and 6 bases from J, the gap between germline ends came to 9 bases. CDR3 nucleotide sequence: TGTGCCAGCAGTTTTTATAGGGGCAATGAGCAGTTCTTC. Translation: CASSFYRGNEQFF.

This chain joins TRBV2 and TRBJ1-2; D not certain. Germline-derived CDR1 and CDR2 are SNHLY and FYNNEI. CDR3 length equals 15 residues. Trimming stripped 5 bases from V and 1 base from J, with 14 bases between. CDR3 in DNA: TGTGCCAGCAGTCCCACCATCGCGGGTAACTATGGCTACACCTTC. As protein: CASSPTIAGNYGYTF.

This chain links TRBV28 with TRBJ2-1, with D possibly being TRBD2 (6 bases). Germline assignment: CDR1 MDHEN and CDR2 SYDVKM. This CDR3 has 13 amino acids. Trimming pared 5 bases from V and 6 bases from J, leaving 11 bases between. The CDR3: CASSRGTLNEQFF. CDR3 DNA: TGTGCCAGCAGTCGAGGGACTCTCAATGAGCAGTTCTTC. The complete variable domain, with remaining parts taken from reference TRBV28 and TRBJ2-1, reads DVKVTQSSRYLVKRTGEKVFLECVQDMDHENMFWYRQDPGLGLRLIYFSYDVKMKEKGDIPEGYSVSREKKERFSLILESASTNQTSMYLCASSRGTLNEQFFGPGTRLTVL.

The chain joins TRBV28 to TRBJ1-4, with D tentatively TRBD1 (6 bases). Per the germline V gene, CDR1 is MDHEN and CDR2 is SYDVKM. V gave up 5 bases and J gave up 3 bases, with 16 bases separating them. The CDR3 has 16 residues. This CDR3 reads CASSVPQGTANEKLFF. The CDR3 DNA reads TGTGCCAGCAGTGTCCCACAGGGAACCGCTAATGAAAAACTGTTTTTT.

The gene calls are TRBV29-1 and TRBJ1-1; D remains ambiguous. This CDR3 is built from 14 residues. V lost 6 bases to trimming and J lost 0 bases, with 14 bases between them. Germline values: CDR1 SQVTM, CDR2 ANQGSEA. The DNA for the CDR3 is TGCAGCGTCGCGAGAGGACGGTTGAACACTGAAGCTTTCTTT. Amino acid sequence: CSVARGRLNTEAFF.

The J gene is TRBJ2-3, the V gene TRBV5-1; D gene uncertain. The CDR3 is made up of 12 amino acids. The germline CDR1 and CDR2 sequences are SGHRS and YFSETQ. With 5 bases removed from V and 6 bases from J, the gap between germline ends came to 10 bases. CDR3 protein: CASSQDGDTQYF. CDR3 nucleotides: TGCGCCAGCAGTCAGGACGGGGATACGCAGTATTTT.

V gene TRBV7-9 combines with J gene TRBJ2-1; possibly TRBD1 or TRBD2 for D (5 bases each). The CDR3 length is 13 residues. Germline-derived CDR1 and CDR2 are SEHNR and FQNEAQ (reference sequence). Trimming took 8 bases from V and 8 from J, leaving 16 bases between them. The CDR3 region has the DNA TGTGCCAGCGGGACCGGGACGAGGGATGAGCAGTTCTTC. Its protein product is CASGTGTRDEQFF.

The chain has TRBV4-2 and TRBJ2-7; 9 bases fit TRBD2. The germline CDR1 and CDR2 sequences are LGHNA and YNFKEQ. Unmatched junction bases numbered 11, after V lost 4 bases and J lost 4 bases. The CDR3 is 16 residues long. In DNA form, the CDR3 reads TGTGCCAGCAGCCGGAGATTAGCGGGGGCTCGGTACGAGCAGTACTTC. Translating it yields CASSRRLAGARYEQYF.

V usage is TRBV11-2 and J usage is TRBJ2-2; D perhaps matches TRBD1 (5 bases). Germline CDR1 and CDR2: SGHAT and FQNNGV. The V end was cut by 2 bases, the J end by 5 bases, with 6 bases between. The CDR3 totals 13 residues. CDR3 DNA sequence: TGTGCCAGCAGCTTAAGGGGTACCGGGGAGCTGTTTTTT. Translation gives CASSLRGTGELFF.

The chain employs TRBV5-1 and TRBJ2-4, with D perhaps matching TRBD1 (6 bases). V was shortened by 0 bases and J by 5 bases, with 12 bases between the two germline ends. Looked up from germline, CDR1 is SGHRS and CDR2 is YFSETQ. This CDR3 is 15 amino acids long. CDR3 coding DNA: TGCGCCAGCAGCTTGGCAGGACAGTTCCAAAACATTCAGTACTTC. It translates to CASSLAGQFQNIQYF.

This chain uses TRBV28 with TRBJ1-2; TRBD1 might be the D (5 bases). This CDR3 contains 15 residues. V shed 4 bases and J shed 7 bases, with 19 bases lying between them. Germline lookup yields CDR1 MDHEN and CDR2 SYDVKM. CDR3 region: CASSSYRGGRGGYTF. The CDR3 nucleotides are TGTGCCAGCAGTTCGTACCGTGGGGGGAGGGGTGGCTACACCTTC.

The chain carries TRBV6-1 and TRBJ1-2; D remains unclear. CDR3 size: 16 residues. Trimming removed 4 bases at V and 0 bases at J, with 15 bases between. The V gene's germline CDR1 is MNHNS and CDR2 SASEGT. CDR3 in amino acids: CASSVGTASANYGYTF. CDR3 nucleotide sequence: TGTGCCAGCAGTGTTGGAACAGCGTCTGCTAACTATGGCTACACCTTC.